The present entry profiles one TCR beta chain with its context. Trimming shortened V by 4 bases and J by 7 bases, and 12 bases separated the two germline ends. This CDR3 has 13 amino acids. Germline V gene data show CDR1 as SGHTS and CDR2 as YDEGEE. The data were produced by immunoSEQ multiplex PCR, yet TCRdb's version contains in-frame clones alone and is incomplete. The repertoire has 100,000 to 150,000 clones, about nine tenths of them found once; the top ten carry under 9%. The source of the sample is a study of control samples from healthy donors and cancer patients. The gene calls are TRBV5-8 and TRBJ2-1, with D hard to call. Sequencing was done on a sample of PBMCs. The TCR was taken from a man between 50 and 59 years old with head and neck cancer. CDR3 protein: CASSLHPTNEQFF. Here the CDR3 DNA reads TGTGCCAGCAGCCTCCATCCCACAAATGAGCAGTTCTTC.